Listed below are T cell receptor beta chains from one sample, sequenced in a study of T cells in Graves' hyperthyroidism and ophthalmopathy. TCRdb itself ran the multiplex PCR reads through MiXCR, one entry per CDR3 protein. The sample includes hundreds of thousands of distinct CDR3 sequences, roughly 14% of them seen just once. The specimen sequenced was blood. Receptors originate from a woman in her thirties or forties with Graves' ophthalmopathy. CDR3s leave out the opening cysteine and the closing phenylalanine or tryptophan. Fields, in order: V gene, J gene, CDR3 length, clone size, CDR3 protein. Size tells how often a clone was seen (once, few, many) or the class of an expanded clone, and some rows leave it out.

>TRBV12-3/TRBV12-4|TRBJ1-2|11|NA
ASSSPMNYGYT
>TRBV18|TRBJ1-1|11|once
ASSKDTNTEAF
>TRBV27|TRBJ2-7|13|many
ASSPTEREGHEQY
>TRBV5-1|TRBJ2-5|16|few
ASSYYYQREFSQETQY
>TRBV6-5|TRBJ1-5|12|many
ASSSDRGRMAQH
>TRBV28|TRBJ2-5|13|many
ASSAIGFQGETQY
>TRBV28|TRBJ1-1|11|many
ASSVGTAGRAF
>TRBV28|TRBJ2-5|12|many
ASSFTGTQETQY
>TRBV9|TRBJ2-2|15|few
ASSAWASGIVTGELF
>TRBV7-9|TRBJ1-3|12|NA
ASSPDRGLYTIY
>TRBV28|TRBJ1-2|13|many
ASSLVAVANYGYT
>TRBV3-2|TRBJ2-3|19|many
ASSPSGVGRTSGTSTDTQY
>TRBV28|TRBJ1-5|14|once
ASQGRGRLANQPQH
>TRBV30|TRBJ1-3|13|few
AWRNRGTAGNTIY
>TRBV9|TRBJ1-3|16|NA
ASSAQKGQSARGNTIY
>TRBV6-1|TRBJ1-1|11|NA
ASTSGRGTEAF
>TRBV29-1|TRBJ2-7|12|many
SVENPDNSYEQY
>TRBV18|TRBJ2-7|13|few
ASSYDRDNSYEQY
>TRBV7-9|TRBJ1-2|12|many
ASSLAREGNGYT
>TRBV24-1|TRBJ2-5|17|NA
ATSDFGELAGATQETQY
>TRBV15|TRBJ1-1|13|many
ATSSYTGVNTEAF
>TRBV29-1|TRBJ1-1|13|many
SVEGTGGSYTEAF
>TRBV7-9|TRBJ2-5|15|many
ASGAIGQGWKQETQY
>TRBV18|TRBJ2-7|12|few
ASSPAGRPGEQY
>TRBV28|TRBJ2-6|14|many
ASSQGLTPGANVLT
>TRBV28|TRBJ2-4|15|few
ASSPGGGRSAKNIQY
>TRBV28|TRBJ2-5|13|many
ASNFPGRGQETQY
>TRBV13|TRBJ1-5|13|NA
ASSLGGGVTQPQH
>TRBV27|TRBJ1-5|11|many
ASKERGRQPQH
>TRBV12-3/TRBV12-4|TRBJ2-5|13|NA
ASSLGRGVQETQY
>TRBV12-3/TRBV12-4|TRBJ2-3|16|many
ASSFLPRSSSGTDTQY
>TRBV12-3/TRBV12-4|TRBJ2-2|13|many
ASRRAQGYTGELF
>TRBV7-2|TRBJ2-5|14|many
ASSYGTSGIGETQY
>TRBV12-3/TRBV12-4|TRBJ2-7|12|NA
ASSARLAGKGQY
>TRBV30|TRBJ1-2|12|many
AWTRTTGAFGYT
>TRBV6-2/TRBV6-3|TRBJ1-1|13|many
ASRPGTGGLTEAF
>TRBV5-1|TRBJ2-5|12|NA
ASSSNGGIETQY
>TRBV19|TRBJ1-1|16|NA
ASSARGTGGAIYTEAF
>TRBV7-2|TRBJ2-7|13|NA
ASSPLVGGPYEQY
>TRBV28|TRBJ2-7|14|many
ASSFTPGTGSGEQY
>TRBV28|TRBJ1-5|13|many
ASSFRTSSNQPQH
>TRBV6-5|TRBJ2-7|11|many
ASRAGTSVEQY